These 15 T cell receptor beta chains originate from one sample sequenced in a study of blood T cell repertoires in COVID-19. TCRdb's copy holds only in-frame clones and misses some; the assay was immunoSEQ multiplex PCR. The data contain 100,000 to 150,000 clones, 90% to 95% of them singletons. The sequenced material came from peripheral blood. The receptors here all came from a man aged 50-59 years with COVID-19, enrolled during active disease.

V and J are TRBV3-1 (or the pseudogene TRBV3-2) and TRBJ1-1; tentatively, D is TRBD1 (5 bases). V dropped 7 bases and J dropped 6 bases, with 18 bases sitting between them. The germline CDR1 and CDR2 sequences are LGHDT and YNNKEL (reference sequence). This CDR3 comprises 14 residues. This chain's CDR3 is CASTSTGMVSEAFF. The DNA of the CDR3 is TGTGCCAGCACAAGTACAGGCATGGTCTCTGAAGCTTTCTTT.

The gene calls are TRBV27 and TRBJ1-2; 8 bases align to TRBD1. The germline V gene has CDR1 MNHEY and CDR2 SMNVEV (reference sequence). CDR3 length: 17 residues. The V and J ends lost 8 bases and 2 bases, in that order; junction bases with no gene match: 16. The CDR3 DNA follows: TGTGCCAGCGGGACCTCAGGGGGCGGGCGTGGCAACTATGGCTACACCTTC. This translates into CASGTSGGGRGNYGYTF.

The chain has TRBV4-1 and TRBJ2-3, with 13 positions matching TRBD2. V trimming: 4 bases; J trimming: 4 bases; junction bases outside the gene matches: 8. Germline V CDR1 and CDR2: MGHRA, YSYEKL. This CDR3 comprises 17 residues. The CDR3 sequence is CASSRGGLAGVSDTQYF. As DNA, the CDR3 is TGCGCCAGCAGCCGAGGCGGACTAGCGGGAGTCTCAGATACGCAGTATTTT.

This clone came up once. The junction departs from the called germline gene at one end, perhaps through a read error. The CDR3 protein is CASSIEGTGANVLTF. CDR3 nucleotides: TGTGCCAGTAGTATAGAGGGCACTGGTGCCAACGTCCTGACTTTC. This chain links TRBV19 with TRBJ2-6, with D unresolved. Germline V gene sequence: CDR1 LNHDA, CDR2 SQIVND (reference sequence). The CDR3 spans 15 residues.

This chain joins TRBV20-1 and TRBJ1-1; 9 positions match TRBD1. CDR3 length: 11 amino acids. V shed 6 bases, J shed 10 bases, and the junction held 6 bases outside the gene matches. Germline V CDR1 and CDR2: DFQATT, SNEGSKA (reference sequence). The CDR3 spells CSALQGAGAFF. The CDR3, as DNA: TGCAGTGCGTTACAGGGGGCGGGAGCTTTCTTT.

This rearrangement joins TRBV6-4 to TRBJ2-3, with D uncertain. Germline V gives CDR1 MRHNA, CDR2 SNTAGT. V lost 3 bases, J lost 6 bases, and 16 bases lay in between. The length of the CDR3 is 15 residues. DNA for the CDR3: TGTGCCAGCAGTGATGGAGCGTCAGCCGGGGATACGCAGTATTTT. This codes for CASSDGASAGDTQYF.

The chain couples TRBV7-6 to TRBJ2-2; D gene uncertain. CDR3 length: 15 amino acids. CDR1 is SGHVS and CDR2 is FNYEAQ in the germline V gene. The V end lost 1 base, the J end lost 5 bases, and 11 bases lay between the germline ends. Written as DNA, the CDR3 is TGTGCCAGCAGCTTAGATGAACTCCTAACCGGGGAGCTGTTTTTT. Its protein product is CASSLDELLTGELFF.

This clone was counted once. This CDR3 is CASSERGSEQYV. CDR3 DNA: TGTGCCAGCAGTGAGCGAGGTTCCGAGCAGTACGTC. The V and J genes are TRBV6-1 and TRBJ2-7; D call uncertain. Trimming stripped 3 bases from V and 6 bases from J, with 9 bases between. The germline gives CDR1 MNHNS, CDR2 SASEGT. The CDR3 contains 12 residues.

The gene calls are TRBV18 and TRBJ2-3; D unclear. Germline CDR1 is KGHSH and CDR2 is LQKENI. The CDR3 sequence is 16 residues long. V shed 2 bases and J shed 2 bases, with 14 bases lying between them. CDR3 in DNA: TGTGCCAGCTCACCATCGCCTAGTCTTAACACAGATACGCAGTATTTT. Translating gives CASSPSPSLNTDTQYF.

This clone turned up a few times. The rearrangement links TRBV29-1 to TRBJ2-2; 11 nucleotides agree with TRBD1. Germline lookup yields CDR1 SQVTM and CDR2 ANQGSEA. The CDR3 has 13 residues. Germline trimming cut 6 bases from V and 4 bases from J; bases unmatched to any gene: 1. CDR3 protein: CSVGTGGTGELFF. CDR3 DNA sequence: TGCAGCGTCGGGACAGGGGGCACCGGGGAGCTGTTTTTT.

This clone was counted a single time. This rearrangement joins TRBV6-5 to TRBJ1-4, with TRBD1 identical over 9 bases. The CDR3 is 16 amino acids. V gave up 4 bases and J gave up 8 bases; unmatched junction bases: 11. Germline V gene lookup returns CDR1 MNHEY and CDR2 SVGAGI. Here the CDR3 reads CASSSGRGTGWEKLFF. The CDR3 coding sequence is TGTGCCAGCAGTTCCGGCCGAGGGACAGGGTGGGAAAAACTGTTTTTT.

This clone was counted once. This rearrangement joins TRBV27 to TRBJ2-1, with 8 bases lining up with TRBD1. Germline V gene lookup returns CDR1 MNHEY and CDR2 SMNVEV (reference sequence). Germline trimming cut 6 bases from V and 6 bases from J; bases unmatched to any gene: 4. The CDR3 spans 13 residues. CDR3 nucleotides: TGTGCCAGCAGCGAGACAGGGGTCAATGAGCAGTTCTTC. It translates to CASSETGVNEQFF.

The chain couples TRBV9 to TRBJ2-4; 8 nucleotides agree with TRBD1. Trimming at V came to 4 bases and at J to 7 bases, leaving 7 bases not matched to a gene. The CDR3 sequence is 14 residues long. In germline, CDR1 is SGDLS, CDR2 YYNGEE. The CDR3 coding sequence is TGTGCCAGCAGCCCACAGGGGGGAGGCAACATTCAGTACTTC. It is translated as CASSPQGGGNIQYF.

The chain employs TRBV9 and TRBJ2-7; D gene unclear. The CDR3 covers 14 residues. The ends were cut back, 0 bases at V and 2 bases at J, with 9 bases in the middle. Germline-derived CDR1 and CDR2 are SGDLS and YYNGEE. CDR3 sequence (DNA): TGTGCCAGCAGCGTAGCTTCAGTCCCCTACGAGCAGTACTTC. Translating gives CASSVASVPYEQYF.

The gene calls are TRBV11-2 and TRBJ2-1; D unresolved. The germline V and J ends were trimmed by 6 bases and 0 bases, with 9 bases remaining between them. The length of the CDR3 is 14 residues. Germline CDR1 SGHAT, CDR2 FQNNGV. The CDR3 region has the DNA TGTGCCAGCAGGCAGGCGAGCTCCTACAATGAGCAGTTCTTC. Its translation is CASRQASSYNEQFF.